This record concerns one T cell receptor (beta chain) sequence. Its antigen is as yet unknown. This specimen belongs to a study of OX40 agonist ivuxolimab in advanced cancers. Libraries were prepared by immunoSEQ multiplex PCR; TCRdb keeps only in-frame clonotypes and omits some of them. Of over 15,000 clones in the sample, 79% are singletons; the top ten hold roughly 32%. Germline lookup yields CDR1 MGHRA and CDR2 YSYEKL. The V end was cut by 4 bases, the J end by 6 bases, with 12 bases between. The CDR3 has 13 amino acids. Study-wide findings and caveats: Researchers report that CD8+ T cells had, on average, more expanded clones than CD4+.

The specimen comprised CD4+ or CD8+ T cells sorted from blood, sampled in a trial of the OX40 agonist ivuxolimab. The V call is TRBV4-1, the J call TRBJ1-1; D unclear. The origin of this receptor is an adult with an advanced solid tumor such as melanoma, head and neck, liver or kidney cancer. In nucleotides, the CDR3 is TGCGCCAGCAGCCCAAGGAACCCCGCTGAAGCTTTCTTT. This encodes CASSPRNPAEAFF.